This is a list of T cell receptor beta chains from one sample in a study of read filtering for tumor transcriptome and immune sequencing. TCRdb re-called the reads with MiXCR, one entry per CDR3 protein. The top ten hold roughly 10% of the sample, which has about 93,000 distinct CDR3 sequences, 20% to 25% seen once. Sequencing was performed on a population of CD138-negative cells sorted from bone marrow. All receptors derive from a donor at least 40 years old with multiple myeloma. CDR3s include the opening cysteine and the closing phenylalanine or tryptophan. Fields, in order: clone size, D gene, V gene, J gene, CDR3 DNA, CDR3 protein. The D gene is left open where the match is weak. Clone size is stated in some rows and not others, as once, few, many or a class when expanded.

clone size: -; D gene: TRBD1; V gene: TRBV5-1; J gene: TRBJ1-4; CDR3 DNA: TGCGCCAGCAGATTGGGACAGCCTAATGAAAAACTGTTTTTT; CDR3 protein: CASRLGQPNEKLFF
clone size: few; D gene: TRBD1; V gene: TRBV14; J gene: TRBJ2-1; CDR3 DNA: TGTGCCAGCAGCCAAGGGCGAAGGATGGGACAGGGTACGGATGAGCAGTTCTTC; CDR3 protein: CASSQGRRMGQGTDEQFF
clone size: -; D gene: -; V gene: TRBV20-1; J gene: TRBJ1-1; CDR3 DNA: TGCAGTGCTGTTAAGGGGTTGGAAGCTTTCTTT; CDR3 protein: CSAVKGLEAFF
clone size: many; D gene: TRBD2; V gene: TRBV28; J gene: TRBJ2-6; CDR3 DNA: TGTGCCAGCAGTGGGGGGGTCTCTGGGGCCAACGTCCTGACTTTC; CDR3 protein: CASSGGVSGANVLTF
clone size: -; D gene: -; V gene: TRBV20-1; J gene: TRBJ1-5; CDR3 DNA: TGCAGTGCCAGGGACTCTTCCGAATATCAGCTCCAGCATTTT; CDR3 protein: CSARDSSEYQLQHF
clone size: many; D gene: -; V gene: TRBV29-1; J gene: TRBJ2-1; CDR3 DNA: TGCAGCGTTGCAGGGGCAAATGAGCAGTTCTTC; CDR3 protein: CSVAGANEQFF
clone size: many; D gene: TRBD1; V gene: TRBV28; J gene: TRBJ2-5; CDR3 DNA: TGTGCCAGCAGTTCCGGACAGGGCCGGCTTAGCGAGACCCAGTACTTC; CDR3 protein: CASSSGQGRLSETQYF
clone size: -; D gene: -; V gene: TRBV20-1; J gene: TRBJ1-4; CDR3 DNA: TGCAGTGCTCGTTTCGGGGTGGGGGAAAAACTGTTTTTT; CDR3 protein: CSARFGVGEKLFF
clone size: many; D gene: TRBD1; V gene: TRBV20-1; J gene: TRBJ2-7; CDR3 DNA: TGCAGTGCGAAGCGACAGGGAGTTTACGAGCAGTACTTC; CDR3 protein: CSAKRQGVYEQYF
clone size: -; D gene: -; V gene: TRBV27; J gene: TRBJ1-3; CDR3 DNA: TGTGCCAGCAGTCCAGCCGGGGTCTCTCGGAACACCATATATTTT; CDR3 protein: CASSPAGVSRNTIYF
clone size: many; D gene: -; V gene: TRBV28; J gene: TRBJ1-6; CDR3 DNA: TGTGCCAGCAGTTCCGTTGAGGGAAACAATTCACCCCTCCACTTT; CDR3 protein: CASSSVEGNNSPLHF
clone size: -; D gene: -; V gene: TRBV7-9; J gene: TRBJ2-5; CDR3 DNA: TGTGCCAGCAGCCCGCCGGGGGCCACGGAGACCCAGTGCTTC; CDR3 protein: CASSPPGATETQCF